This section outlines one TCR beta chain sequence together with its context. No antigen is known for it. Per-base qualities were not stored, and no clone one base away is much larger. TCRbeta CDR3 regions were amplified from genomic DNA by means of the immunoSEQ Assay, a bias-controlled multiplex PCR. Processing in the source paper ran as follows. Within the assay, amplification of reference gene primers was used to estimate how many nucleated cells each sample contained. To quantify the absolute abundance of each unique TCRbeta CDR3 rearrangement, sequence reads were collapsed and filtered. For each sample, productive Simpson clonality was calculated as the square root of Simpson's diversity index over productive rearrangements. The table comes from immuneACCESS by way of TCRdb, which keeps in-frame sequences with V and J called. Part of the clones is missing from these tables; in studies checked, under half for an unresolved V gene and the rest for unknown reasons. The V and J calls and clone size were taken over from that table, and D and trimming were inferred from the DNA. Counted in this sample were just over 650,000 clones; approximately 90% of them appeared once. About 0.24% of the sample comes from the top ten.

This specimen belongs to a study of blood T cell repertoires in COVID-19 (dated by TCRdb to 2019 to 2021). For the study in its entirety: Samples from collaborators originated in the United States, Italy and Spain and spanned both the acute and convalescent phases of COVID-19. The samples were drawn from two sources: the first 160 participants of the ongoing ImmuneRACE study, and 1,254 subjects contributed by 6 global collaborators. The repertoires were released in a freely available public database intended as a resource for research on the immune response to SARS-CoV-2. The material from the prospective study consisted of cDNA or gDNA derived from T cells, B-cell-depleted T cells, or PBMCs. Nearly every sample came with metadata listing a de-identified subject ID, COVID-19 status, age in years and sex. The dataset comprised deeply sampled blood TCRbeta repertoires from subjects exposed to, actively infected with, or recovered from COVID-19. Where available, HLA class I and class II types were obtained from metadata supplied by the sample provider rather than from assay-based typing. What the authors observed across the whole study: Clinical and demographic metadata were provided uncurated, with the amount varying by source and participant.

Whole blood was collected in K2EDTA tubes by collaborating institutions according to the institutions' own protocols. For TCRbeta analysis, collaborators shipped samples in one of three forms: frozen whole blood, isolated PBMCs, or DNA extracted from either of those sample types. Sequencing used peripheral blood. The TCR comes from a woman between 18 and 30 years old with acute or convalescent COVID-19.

The CDR3 reads CASSELRTGGNGYTF. The nucleotide sequence reads TGTGCCAGCAGTGAATTAAGGACAGGGGGCAATGGCTACACCTTC. The sequence is built from TRBV25-1 and TRBJ1-2; TRBD1 lines up with 11 middle nucleotides. Measured from the cysteine to the phenylalanine, the CDR3 is 15 residues long. Only the CDR3 part of the read is kept: 45 bases, read in frame from the first base. V lost 1 base and J lost 6 bases, and the count of bases not matched to a germline gene is 4. The germline V gene provides CDR1 MGHDK and CDR2 SYGVNS.